Listed here are 6 T cell receptor beta chains from one sample, sequenced in a study of beta chain features in type 1 diabetes. Regarding the study as a whole: The study found moderately but significantly shorter TCRB CDR3s in all four CD4+ subsets of Type 1 diabetes patients.

No antigen has been identified for these receptors. Expressed TCRB transcripts got sequenced, as all isolated RNA was reverse transcribed. The repertoire was sequenced with immunoSEQ multiplex PCR; TCRdb's copy has only in-frame clones and lacks some. The table shows more than 100,000 clones, with 9% occurring only once. The sequenced sample consisted of central memory CD4+ T cells from blood. Every receptor here comes from a man aged 30 to 39 with type 1 diabetes.

This clone was detected many times. The genes are TRBV7-2 and TRBJ2-3; D call uncertain. CDR1 and CDR2 (germline): SGHTA, FQGNSA. The V gene lost 2 bases and the J gene lost 0 bases, with 12 bases spanning the gap. This CDR3 is 16 amino acids long. Here the CDR3 reads CASSLMQSSSTDTQYF. The CDR3 DNA reads TGTGCCAGCAGCTTAATGCAGTCCTCTAGCACAGATACGCAGTATTTT.

The chain carries TRBV29-1 and TRBJ2-1; weak D call: TRBD1 (6 bases). Germline CDR1 reads SQVTM; CDR2 reads ANQGSEA. The CDR3 spans 12 residues. Trimming cost V 4 bases and J 8 bases, with 12 bases left between them. CDR3 protein: CSVGRQVDEQFF. Here the CDR3 DNA reads TGCAGCGTTGGTCGACAGGTAGATGAGCAGTTCTTC.

V gene TRBV5-1 combines with J gene TRBJ2-2; D unresolved. Trimming removed 0 bases from V and 2 bases from J, with 11 bases in between. This CDR3 region has 16 residues. Germline values: CDR1 SGHRS, CDR2 YFSETQ. CDR3 DNA sequence: TGCGCCAGCAGCTTGGGTGGGCCAATCAACACCGGGGAGCTGTTTTTT. Translation: CASSLGGPINTGELFF.

The rearrangement links TRBV2 to TRBJ2-1; 10 bases match TRBD2. CDR3 size: 15 residues. Germline V CDR1 and CDR2: SNHLY, FYNNEI. Trimming at V came to 7 bases and at J to 3 bases, leaving 6 bases not matched to a gene. The CDR3 sequence is CASTAQRGGYNEQFF. CDR3 coding DNA: TGTGCCAGCACCGCACAGCGGGGGGGCTACAATGAGCAGTTCTTC.

The chain couples TRBV5-4 to TRBJ2-1; 10 bases are a match to TRBD1. V lost 2 bases and J lost 2; bases outside the gene matches: 7. CDR1 SGHNT and CDR2 YYREEE come from the germline V gene (reference sequence). The CDR3 loop spans 17 amino acids. The CDR3 sequence is CASSLEGGTGAYNEQFF. Here the CDR3 DNA reads TGTGCCAGCAGCTTAGAGGGGGGGACAGGGGCCTACAATGAGCAGTTCTTC.

This rearrangement joins TRBV4-2 to TRBJ2-1; TRBD2 aligns across 9 bases. Losses at the gene ends were 2 bases for V and 3 bases for J; bases not matched to a gene: 2. CDR3 size: 15 residues. Germline V gives CDR1 LGHNA, CDR2 YNFKEQ. The CDR3: CASSQSSGGYNEQFF. In nucleotides, the CDR3 is TGTGCCAGCAGCCAAAGTAGCGGGGGCTACAATGAGCAGTTCTTC.